This entry concerns a single T cell receptor (beta chain). TCRdb's copy holds only in-frame clones and misses some; the assay was immunoSEQ multiplex PCR. The table has about 110,000 clones, just over 70% seen once. This record comes from a study of blood T cell repertoires in COVID-19. The CDR3 is made up of 14 amino acids. Germline V gene sequence: CDR1 MNHEY, CDR2 SMNVEV (reference sequence). Germline trimming cut 5 bases from V and 2 bases from J; bases unmatched to any gene: 3. The sample was peripheral blood. This rearrangement joins TRBV27 to TRBJ2-7, with 10 nucleotides matching TRBD1. The clonotype was recovered from a woman between 35 and 50 years old with acute or convalescent COVID-19. The CDR3 loop reads CASSAGQGAYEQYF. CDR3 bases: TGTGCCAGCAGTGCCGGACAGGGGGCCTACGAGCAGTACTTC.